Each of the 17 T cell receptor beta chains below was sequenced from the same sample in a study of cytomegalovirus exposure and HLA in healthy donors. PCR primers comprised 60 Vbeta and 13 Jbeta primers. Assay used: immunoSEQ multiplex PCR; TCRdb lists only in-frame clones, some missing. The sample records some 190,000 clones, 86% being singletons. The sample was PBMCs. The receptors here all came from a woman younger than 45 in good health and CMV-seronegative.

The CDR3 protein is CSVELLFDGYTF. CDR3 bases: TGCAGCGTTGAGTTACTTTTTGATGGCTACACCTTC. V gene TRBV29-1 combines with J gene TRBJ1-2, with D unclear. From germline, CDR1 is SQVTM and CDR2 ANQGSEA. This CDR3 spans 12 amino acids. Trimming pared 3 bases from V and 6 bases from J, leaving 11 bases between.

V usage is TRBV19 and J usage is TRBJ2-1; 8 nucleotides match TRBD2. V lost 4 bases, J lost 8 bases, and 7 bases stayed unmatched. CDR1 and CDR2 from the germline V gene are LNHDA and SQIVND (reference sequence). CDR3 size: 14 residues. CDR3 in amino acids: CASSTPGLAYEQFF. CDR3 DNA sequence: TGTGCCAGTAGTACCCCTGGACTAGCCTATGAGCAGTTCTTC.

The rearrangement joins TRBV2 to TRBJ1-5; maybe TRBD1 (5 bases). The V gene's germline CDR1 is SNHLY and CDR2 FYNNEI. This CDR3 region has 14 residues. The V gene lost 5 bases and the J gene lost 0 bases, with 8 bases spanning the gap. The DNA of the CDR3 is TGTGCCAGCAGTCGGGGACTTAGCAATCAGCCCCAGCATTTT. Encoded protein: CASSRGLSNQPQHF.

The chain carries TRBV7-6 and TRBJ2-3; 8 bases map to TRBD2. Germline V gene data show CDR1 as SGHVS and CDR2 as FNYEAQ. This CDR3 is 16 amino acids long. The V and J ends lost 1 base and 2 bases, in that order; junction bases with no gene match: 5. CDR3 amino acids: CASSLVLGLDTDTQYF. The CDR3 DNA is TGTGCCAGCAGCTTAGTACTGGGACTAGACACAGATACGCAGTATTTT. The full variable domain, with the rest looked up from reference TRBV7-6 and TRBJ2-3, is GAGVSQSPRYKVTKRGQDVALRCDPISGHVSLYWYRQALGQGPEFLTYFNYEAQQDKSGLPNDRFSAERPEGSISTLTIQRTEQRDSAMYRCASSLVLGLDTDTQYFGPGTRLTVL.

The rearrangement joins TRBV30 to TRBJ2-7, with 11 bases identical to TRBD1. V was clipped by 0 bases and J by 5 bases; unmatched bases: 3. This CDR3 is built from 14 residues. Germline CDR1 GTSNPN, CDR2 SVGIG (reference sequence). The CDR3 DNA reads TGTGCCTGGAGTGTGTTGGGACAGGGGGACGAGCAGTACTTC. This codes for CAWSVLGQGDEQYF.

The rearrangement links TRBV18 to TRBJ2-1; possibly TRBD1 for D (6 bases). The CDR3 length is 16 residues. Germline-derived CDR1 and CDR2 are KGHSH and LQKENI. Trimming took off 6 bases at V and 1 base at J, with 16 bases between the two ends. The CDR3 loop reads CASSSRSTGSYNEQFF. The CDR3 DNA reads TGTGCCAGCTCCTCCCGTTCGACAGGTTCCTACAATGAGCAGTTCTTC.

This chain's CDR3 is CASSSPSPGVGQPQHF. The CDR3 DNA reads as TGTGCCAGCAGTTCCCCCTCCCCAGGGGTTGGTCAGCCCCAGCATTTT. The chain carries TRBV28 and TRBJ1-5; D is perhaps TRBD1 (6 bases). The CDR3 runs 16 residues. Germline CDR1 reads MDHEN; CDR2 reads SYDVKM. Trimming stripped 4 bases from V and 6 bases from J, with 19 bases between.

The chain combines TRBV2 with TRBJ2-1, with 7 nucleotides matching TRBD2. The CDR3 totals 13 residues. V dropped 5 bases and J dropped 3; count of bases not matched to a gene: 1. In germline, CDR1 is SNHLY, CDR2 FYNNEI. The CDR3 reads CASSSGNYNEQFF. The CDR3 nucleotides are TGTGCCAGCAGTAGCGGGAACTACAATGAGCAGTTCTTC.

Remarks on this clone: Different DNA sequences within this sample yield the same CDR3. This chain uses TRBV20-1 with TRBJ2-1; D is possibly TRBD2 (6 bases). CDR1 is DFQATT and CDR2 is SNEGSKA in the germline V gene (reference sequence). The V end lost 5 bases, the J end lost 9 bases, and 11 bases lay between the germline ends. The CDR3 is 11 amino acids. CDR3 in DNA: TGCAGTGCTTCCCCCGGGGGTGAGCAGTTCTTC. Protein product: CSASPGGEQFF.

The V call is TRBV5-1, the J call TRBJ2-5; D is undetermined. The CDR3 is made up of 11 amino acids. Trimming pared 3 bases from V and 5 bases from J, leaving 5 bases between. Germline-derived CDR1 and CDR2 are SGHRS and YFSETQ. The CDR3 bases are TGCGCCAGCAGCTCTTCGGAGACCCAGTACTTC. Its protein is CASSSSETQYF.

V is TRBV5-1 and J is TRBJ2-1; 7 nucleotides agree with TRBD2. The germline CDR1 and CDR2 sequences are SGHRS and YFSETQ. The CDR3 covers 22 residues. Losses at the gene ends were 0 bases for V and 3 bases for J; bases not matched to a gene: 24. Here the CDR3 DNA reads TGCGCCAGCAGCTTGGCGGGCAGTGGGGGTTCCACCACCCTAGCGGTCTACAATGAGCAGTTCTTC. This codes for CASSLAGSGGSTTLAVYNEQFF.

Points on this clone: Within the sample, other DNA sequences also encode this same CDR3. This chain joins TRBV10-1 and TRBJ2-2; possibly TRBD2 for D (6 bases). From germline, CDR1 is WNHNN and CDR2 SYGVQD (reference sequence). Trimming pared 6 bases from V and 2 bases from J, leaving 10 bases between. The CDR3 length is 14 residues. The CDR3: CASSEGLNTGELFF. The CDR3 DNA follows: TGCGCCAGCAGCGAGGGACTTAACACCGGGGAGCTGTTTTTT.

This clone was counted a single time. The DNA for the CDR3 is TGTGCCAGCAGCTTGCTAGCGGGGGCCACAGATACGCAGTATTTT. It codes for CASSLLAGATDTQYF. V and J are TRBV7-9 and TRBJ2-3; TRBD2 matches at 10 bases. V shed 3 bases, J shed 2 bases, and the junction held 2 bases outside the gene matches. The CDR3 is made up of 15 amino acids. The germline V gene encodes CDR1 SEHNR and CDR2 FQNEAQ (reference sequence).

V usage is TRBV19 and J usage is TRBJ2-7, with D maybe TRBD1 (6 bases). Between the trimmed V and J ends, which lost 6 bases and 5 bases, there was a span of 17 bases. Germline V gene data show CDR1 as LNHDA and CDR2 as SQIVND (reference sequence). The CDR3 has 14 amino acids. The CDR3 spells CASSQQGPWNEQYF. DNA for the CDR3: TGTGCCAGTAGCCAACAGGGCCCCTGGAACGAGCAGTACTTC.

CDR3 coding DNA: TGTGCCAGCAGTTGGGGGGGATCCACTGAAGCTTTCTTT. This gives the protein CASSWGGSTEAFF. This chain joins TRBV6-6 and TRBJ1-1, with D perhaps TRBD1 (5 bases). V gave up 4 bases and J gave up 4 bases, with 10 bases separating them. From germline, CDR1 is MNHNY and CDR2 SVGAGI (reference sequence). This CDR3 is 13 amino acids long.

The J gene is TRBJ2-1, the V gene TRBV11-2; D remains ambiguous. The CDR3 extends over 14 amino acids. V was pared by 3 bases and J by 0 bases, with 6 bases between. The germline gives CDR1 SGHAT, CDR2 FQNNGV. The CDR3 nucleotides are TGTGCCAGCAGCTTGTTTAGCTCCTACAATGAGCAGTTCTTC. Translation: CASSLFSSYNEQFF.

The V and J genes are TRBV19 and TRBJ2-2; TRBD1 matches 8 bases. Germline V CDR1 and CDR2: LNHDA, SQIVND (reference sequence). With V trimmed by 10 bases and J by 2 bases, 12 bases remained unmatched. The CDR3 sequence is 16 residues long. Here the CDR3 DNA reads TGTGCCACACGTCGCTCGGGACAGGAAAACACCGGGGAGCTGTTTTTT. The encoded protein is CATRRSGQENTGELFF.